The clone carrying this T cell receptor beta chain has a single count. These data belong to a study of OX40 agonist ivuxolimab in advanced cancers. The CDR3 length is 13 residues. The V and J ends lost 0 bases and 5 bases respectively, with 5 bases between them. Looked up from germline, CDR1 is SGHNT and CDR2 is YYREEE (reference sequence). Libraries were prepared by immunoSEQ multiplex PCR; TCRdb keeps only in-frame clonotypes and omits some of them. The sample lists roughly 70,000 clones, approximately 90% occurring once. The clonotype comes from an adult with an advanced solid tumor such as melanoma, head and neck, liver or kidney cancer. The chain links TRBV5-4 to TRBJ2-2, with D hard to call. This specimen consisted of CD4+ or CD8+ T cells sorted from blood, obtained in a trial of the OX40 agonist ivuxolimab. The CDR3 reads CASSLGRTGELFF. CDR3 nucleotide sequence: TGTGCCAGCAGCTTGGGCAGAACCGGGGAGCTGTTTTTT. The variable domain in full, completed from reference TRBV5-4 and TRBJ2-2, reads ETGVTQSPTHLIKTRGQQVTLRCSSQSGHNTVSWYQQALGQGPQFIFQYYREEENGRGNFPPRFSGLQFPNYSSELNVNALELDDSALYLCASSLGRTGELFFGEGSRLTVL.